The entry below describes one T cell receptor (beta chain). The antigen is unknown. The data originate from a study of cytomegalovirus exposure and HLA in healthy donors. Overall study findings and caveats: Cytomegalovirus association was assigned to more than 150 TCR beta chains. For cytomegalovirus status, the classifier reportedly gave diagnoses with high specificity and sensitivity.

Germline CDR1 reads SGHRS; CDR2 reads YFSETQ. There are 15 residues in the CDR3. Trimming removed 4 bases at V and 4 bases at J, with 18 bases between. Data came from immunoSEQ multiplex PCR; TCRdb stores just in-frame clones and leaves some out. Seen here are some 49,000 clones, about 90% observed once, and the top ten hold 1.4% to 1.5%. This clonotype was obtained from a man between 18 and 29 years old in good health and CMV-seronegative. The V call is TRBV5-1, the J call TRBJ2-7; maybe TRBD2 (5 bases). What was sequenced was PBMCs. The CDR3 coding sequence is TGCGCCAGCAGCCAAGACTACGGGTTGTCATACGAGCAGTACTTC. Translated, it gives CASSQDYGLSYEQYF.